The sequence of this TCR beta chain was determined in a study of cytotoxic CD8 clonotypes in ibrutinib-treated CLL. Study observations and caveats: Sampling times (in sustained-remission versus progressing patients) were not the same.

Trimming cost V 5 bases and J 5 bases, with 18 bases left between them. There are 15 residues in the CDR3. Germline CDR1 is SGHNT and CDR2 is YENEEA. This clone was counted between two and nine times. What it binds is not known. Researchers set a sequencing depth target of 1 in 200,000 to 1 in 1 million T cells. The protocol was immunoSEQ multiplex PCR, while the TCRdb copy is restricted to in-frame clones and leaves out a portion. The data show some 150,000 clones, 79% seen once. Genomic DNA (around 2 micrograms) was obtained from cryopreserved PBMCs for construction of TCR beta libraries. The sequencing used PBMCs, collected after 12 months of ibrutinib treatment. This chain uses TRBV11-3 with TRBJ2-5; a possible D gene is TRBD1 (5 bases). This clonotype was sampled from a human donor with chronic lymphocytic leukemia. CDR3 DNA sequence: TGTGCCAGCAGCCCGAGAGAAACGGACACCGAGACCCAGTACTTC. This sequence encodes CASSPRETDTETQYF.